A single sample gave rise to the 9 T cell receptor beta chains below, sequenced in a study of PD-L1 blockade in urothelial cancer. The data were produced by immunoSEQ multiplex PCR, yet TCRdb's version contains in-frame clones alone and is incomplete. This repertoire shows 40,000 to 50,000 clones, 70% to 90% found once; its top ten account for 10%. The time point is: peripheral blood 6 weeks after treatment start. This specimen consisted of PBMCs, obtained around atezolizumab (anti-PD-L1) treatment. The receptors here all came from a man in his sixties with urothelial cancer.

V usage is TRBV11-2 and J usage is TRBJ1-2; D may be TRBD1 (6 bases). Trimming shortened V by 4 bases and J by 7 bases, and 19 bases separated the two germline ends. The CDR3 consists of 15 residues. Germline CDR1 is SGHAT and CDR2 is FQNNGV. The CDR3 loop is CASSSSGNRASGYTF. CDR3 nucleotide sequence: TGTGCCAGCAGCTCATCAGGGAACAGGGCCTCTGGCTACACCTTC.

The rearrangement joins TRBV4-1 to TRBJ1-3; a weak D match, TRBD1 (5 bases). The CDR3 spans 16 residues. Germline CDR1 reads MGHRA; CDR2 reads YSYEKL. Trimming stripped 0 bases from V and 2 bases from J, with 11 bases between. The CDR3 sequence is CASSQERWGAGNTIYF. In nucleotides, the CDR3 is TGCGCCAGCAGCCAAGAACGCTGGGGGGCTGGAAACACCATATATTTT.

The chain is built from TRBV6-1 and TRBJ1-2; 8 bases are shared with TRBD1. With 8 bases clipped from V and 4 bases from J, the junction kept 6 bases outside the gene matches. The germline V gene has CDR1 MNHNS and CDR2 SASEGT. This CDR3 is 13 amino acids long. CDR3 amino acids: CASSFGTGYGYTF. The CDR3 DNA reads as TGTGCCAGCTCTTTCGGGACAGGCTATGGCTACACCTTC.

J is TRBJ1-1 and V is TRBV2, with unresolved D. The CDR3 spans 13 residues. Germline CDR1 and CDR2: SNHLY and FYNNEI. The ends were cut back, 3 bases at V and 4 bases at J, with 9 bases in the middle. The CDR3 DNA follows: TGTGCCAGCAGTGACAAATGGAGCACTGAAGCTTTCTTT. Translated: CASSDKWSTEAFF.

This clone was recorded once. The chain employs TRBV7-8 and TRBJ2-7, with 7 positions matching TRBD1. The germline V gene has CDR1 SGHVS and CDR2 FQNEAQ. CDR3 size: 14 residues. V trimming: 5 bases; J trimming: 0 bases; junction bases outside the gene matches: 4. The CDR3 DNA is TGTGCCAGCAGCGGGACAGCAAGCTCCTACGAGCAGTACTTC. This sequence encodes CASSGTASSYEQYF.

J is TRBJ1-1 and V is TRBV7-2; TRBD1 might be the D (6 bases). Per the germline V gene, CDR1 is SGHTA and CDR2 is FQGNSA. The CDR3 runs to 15 residues. Deletions cut 7 bases from V and 4 bases from J, with 19 bases between. The CDR3 sequence: CASIIDWGGSTEAFF. The CDR3 DNA follows: TGTGCCAGCATCATCGATTGGGGGGGCTCCACTGAAGCTTTCTTT.

The chain joins TRBV5-4 to TRBJ2-7; 9 nucleotides line up with TRBD1. Germline CDR1 is SGHNT and CDR2 is YYREEE (reference sequence). Germline trimming cut 9 bases from V and 1 base from J; bases unmatched to any gene: 5. This CDR3 spans 13 amino acids. The CDR3 is CAMRQGESYEQYF. The CDR3 DNA reads TGTGCCATGCGACAGGGGGAATCCTACGAGCAGTACTTC.

V usage is TRBV19 and J usage is TRBJ2-2; possible D gene TRBD1, 6 bases. The V end was cut by 6 bases, the J end by 5 bases, with 10 bases between. Looked up from germline, CDR1 is LNHDA and CDR2 is SQIVND (reference sequence). The length of the CDR3 is 13 residues. CDR3 nucleotides: TGTGCCAGTAGACCCCAGGGGACCGGGGAGCTGTTTTTT. It translates to CASRPQGTGELFF.

This rearrangement joins TRBV6-1 to TRBJ2-4, with D perhaps TRBD2 (5 bases). Germline loops: CDR1 MNHNS, CDR2 SASEGT. The length of the CDR3 is 16 residues. Trimming took 2 bases from V and 2 from J, leaving 13 bases between them. The CDR3 DNA is TGTGCCAGCAGTGAATTTGGGCAGCGGACCAAAAACATTCAGTACTTC. This translates into CASSEFGQRTKNIQYF.